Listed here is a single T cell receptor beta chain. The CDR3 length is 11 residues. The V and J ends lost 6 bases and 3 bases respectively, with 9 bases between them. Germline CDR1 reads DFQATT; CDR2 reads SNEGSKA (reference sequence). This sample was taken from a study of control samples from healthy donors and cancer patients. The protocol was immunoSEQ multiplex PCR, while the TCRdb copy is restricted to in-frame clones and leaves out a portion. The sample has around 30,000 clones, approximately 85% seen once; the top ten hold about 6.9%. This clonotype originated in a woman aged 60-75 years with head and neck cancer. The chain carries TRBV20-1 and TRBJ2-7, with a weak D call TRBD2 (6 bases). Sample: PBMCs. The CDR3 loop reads CSAIGGYEQYF. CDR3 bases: TGCAGTGCAATCGGGGGCTACGAGCAGTACTTC.